A single sample is the source of the 3 T cell receptor beta chains below, sequenced in a study of post-analysis software for immune sequencing data. Sequencing libraries made from TCR beta cDNA carried unique molecular identifiers. TCRdb itself ran the PCR reads through MiXCR, one entry per CDR3 protein. The table shows approximately 630,000 distinct CDR3 sequences, with approximately 60% occurring only once. These receptors are not linked to any known antigen. Study-level findings and limits: Patients had higher frequencies than controls of about five TRBV segments, including TRBV5-6, TRBV5-1 and TRBV20-1.

Sequences were obtained from blood. The receptors here all came from a girl aged 2 to 9 with multiple sclerosis.

The CDR3 coding sequence is TGCGCCAGCAGCTTACAGGGCTTCGAGGGTTCACCCCTCCACTTT. It is translated as CASSLQGFEGSPLHF. V gene TRBV5-1 combines with J gene TRBJ1-6, with a possible D match to TRBD1 (6 bases). V was clipped by 2 bases and J by 9 bases, with 15 bases between them. The germline CDR1 and CDR2 sequences are SGHRS and YFSETQ. The CDR3 runs 15 residues.

The CDR3: CASSSRTDGYTF. CDR3 nucleotide sequence: TGCGCCAGCAGCTCGCGGACTGATGGCTACACCTTC. The chain employs TRBV4-1 and TRBJ1-2, with D uncertain. The CDR3 is 12 amino acids. Germline V gene lookup returns CDR1 MGHRA and CDR2 YSYEKL. V gave up 5 bases and J gave up 6 bases, with 10 bases separating them.

The chain joins TRBV15 to TRBJ1-4; 10 bases map to TRBD1. The CDR3 is 15 residues long. V was pared by 1 base and J by 4 bases, with 0 bases of the junction left unmatched. Germline CDR1 reads LNHNV; CDR2 reads YYDKDF (reference sequence). CDR3: CATSRGDRGNEKLFF. The DNA of the CDR3 is TGTGCCACCAGCAGAGGGGACAGGGGTAATGAAAAACTGTTTTTT.